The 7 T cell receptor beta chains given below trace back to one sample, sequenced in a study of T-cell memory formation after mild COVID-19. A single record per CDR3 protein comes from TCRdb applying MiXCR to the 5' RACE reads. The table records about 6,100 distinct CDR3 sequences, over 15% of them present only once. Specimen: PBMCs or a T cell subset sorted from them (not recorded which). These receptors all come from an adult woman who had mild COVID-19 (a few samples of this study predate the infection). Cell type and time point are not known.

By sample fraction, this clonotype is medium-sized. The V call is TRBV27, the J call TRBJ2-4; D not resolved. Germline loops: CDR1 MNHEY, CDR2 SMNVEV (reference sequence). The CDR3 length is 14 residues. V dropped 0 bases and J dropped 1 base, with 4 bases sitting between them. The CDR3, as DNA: TGTGCCAGCAGTTTATCTTACGCCAAAAACATTCAGTACTTC. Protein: CASSLSYAKNIQYF.

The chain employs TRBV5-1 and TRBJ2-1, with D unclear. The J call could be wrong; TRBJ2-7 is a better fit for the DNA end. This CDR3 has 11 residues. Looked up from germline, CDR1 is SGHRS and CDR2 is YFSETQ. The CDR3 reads CASSWNGEQYF. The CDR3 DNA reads TGCGCCAGCAGCTGGAATGGGGAGCAGTACTTC.

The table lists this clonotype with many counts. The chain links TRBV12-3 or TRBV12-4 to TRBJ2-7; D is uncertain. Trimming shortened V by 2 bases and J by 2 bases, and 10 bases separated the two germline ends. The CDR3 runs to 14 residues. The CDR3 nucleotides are TGTGCCAGCAGTTTACCGGACGACCCCTACGAGCAGTACTTC. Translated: CASSLPDDPYEQYF.

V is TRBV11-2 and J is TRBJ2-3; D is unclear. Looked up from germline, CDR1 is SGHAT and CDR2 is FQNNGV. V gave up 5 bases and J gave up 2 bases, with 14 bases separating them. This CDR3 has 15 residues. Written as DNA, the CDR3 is TGTGCCAGCAGCCGCTATCCTCTAACCACAGATACGCAGTATTTT. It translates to CASSRYPLTTDTQYF.

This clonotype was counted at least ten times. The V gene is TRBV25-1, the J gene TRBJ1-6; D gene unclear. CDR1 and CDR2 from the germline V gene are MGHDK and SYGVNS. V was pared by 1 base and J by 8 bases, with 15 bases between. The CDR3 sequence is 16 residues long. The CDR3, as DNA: TGTGCCAGCAGTGAATTAGTTCTCGGGTTAGATTCACCCCTCCACTTT. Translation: CASSELVLGLDSPLHF.

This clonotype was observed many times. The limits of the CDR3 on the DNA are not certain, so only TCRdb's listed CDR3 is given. The CDR3 region is CASGLGTGPRRNYGYTF. The chain couples TRBV12-5 to TRBJ1-2; the table calls TRBD1, which could not be checked here. CDR1 LGHNT and CDR2 FRNRAP come from the germline V gene. Counting both end residues, the CDR3 totals 17 amino acids.

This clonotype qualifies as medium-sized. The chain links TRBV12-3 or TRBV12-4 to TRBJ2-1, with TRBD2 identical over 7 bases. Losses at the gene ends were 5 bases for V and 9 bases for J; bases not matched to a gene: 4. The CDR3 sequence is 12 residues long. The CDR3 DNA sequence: TGTGCCAGCAGTCACCAGCGGGGTGAGCAGTTCTTC. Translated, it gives CASSHQRGEQFF.